The clone carrying this T cell receptor beta chain was observed a single time. The sample is drawn from a study of cytomegalovirus exposure and HLA in healthy donors. The ends were cut back, 5 bases at V and 1 base at J, with 18 bases in the middle. The germline V gene has CDR1 MNHEY and CDR2 SMNVEV (reference sequence). This CDR3 spans 16 amino acids. Amplification used 60 Vbeta primers and 13 Jbeta primers. Sequenced by immunoSEQ multiplex PCR; TCRdb stores in-frame clones only, minus some. The sample includes nearly 300,000 clones, roughly 88% of them seen just once. This clonotype was obtained from a man aged 35-49 years in good health and CMV-seropositive. The chain combines TRBV27 with TRBJ2-7, with unresolved D. The sequencing sample was made of PBMCs. CDR3 coding DNA: TGTGCCAGCAGTCCTTTGCCCGCCAGCGCATCCTACGAGCAGTACTTC. Translation gives CASSPLPASASYEQYF.